What follows are 8 T cell receptor beta chains derived from one specimen sequenced in a study of CD8+ T cells in alopecia areata. In each case, RNA was isolated and then reverse transcribed into cDNA as the sequencing template. Clones were sequenced by immunoSEQ multiplex PCR, and TCRdb holds only the in-frame ones, with some missing. The repertoire includes tens of thousands of clones, under 75% of them detected once, and roughly 15% sits in the top ten. Sample: CD8+ T cells sorted from blood, taken at week 0. The source is a human donor with alopecia areata.

This clone was counted between two and nine times. The rearrangement uses TRBV7-9 and TRBJ2-1, with 7 positions matching TRBD2. V shed 0 bases, J shed 6 bases, and the junction held 2 bases outside the gene matches. The CDR3 has 14 residues. Germline assignment: CDR1 SEHNR and CDR2 FQNEAQ (reference sequence). The DNA for the CDR3 is TGTGCCAGCAGCTTAGCGGGAGGGCCCAATGAGCAGTTCTTC. It translates to CASSLAGGPNEQFF.

This clone was seen more than once but under ten times. The chain couples TRBV5-6 to TRBJ1-5; the D is unclear. CDR1 is SGHDT and CDR2 is YYEEEE in the germline V gene. The CDR3 length is 15 residues. V shed 4 bases and J shed 5 bases, with 16 bases lying between them. The CDR3 DNA sequence: TGTGCCAGCAGCCTTAATGCCGGGAGGGATCAGCCCCAGCATTTT. Its protein is CASSLNAGRDQPQHF.

V usage is TRBV7-2 and J usage is TRBJ2-7; D gene unclear. Germline loops: CDR1 SGHTA, CDR2 FQGNSA. The CDR3 sequence is 14 residues long. V lost 1 base and J 1 base, leaving 8 bases between the germline ends. In nucleotides, the CDR3 is TGTGCCAGCAGCTTAGTGGCTACATCCTACGAGCAGTACTTC. It encodes CASSLVATSYEQYF.

This chain uses TRBV4-1 with TRBJ1-2, with 8 nucleotides matching TRBD1. Germline V gene data show CDR1 as MGHRA and CDR2 as YSYEKL. The CDR3 runs to 16 residues. V lost 0 bases, J lost 4 bases, and 7 bases stayed unmatched. The CDR3 loop is CASSQDDRGSFYGYTF. The DNA of the CDR3 is TGCGCCAGCAGCCAAGACGACAGGGGATCCTTCTATGGCTACACCTTC.

The V call is TRBV4-3, the J call TRBJ2-1; 7 nucleotides agree with TRBD2. Germline V gene data show CDR1 as LGHNA and CDR2 as YSLEER. The CDR3 totals 17 residues. J gave up 2 bases and V 0 bases, and 7 bases lay outside the gene matches. The CDR3: CASSQDPASGTYNEQFF. The DNA of the CDR3 is TGCGCCAGCAGCCAAGACCCTGCTAGCGGTACCTACAATGAGCAGTTCTTC.

The chain carries TRBV27 and TRBJ2-1; no reliable D call. CDR1 and CDR2 (germline): MNHEY, SMNVEV (reference sequence). This CDR3 spans 15 amino acids. The V end lost 8 bases, the J end lost 0 bases, and 14 bases lay between the germline ends. The CDR3 nucleotides are TGTGCCAGCGATCCAGGACCGAGCTCCTACAATGAGCAGTTCTTC. It is translated as CASDPGPSSYNEQFF.

This clone was picked up a small number of times. The V gene is TRBV7-9, the J gene TRBJ2-7, with a weak D call TRBD1 (6 bases). The V gene lost 4 bases and the J gene lost 3 bases, with 16 bases spanning the gap. This CDR3 comprises 15 residues. Germline loops: CDR1 SEHNR, CDR2 FQNEAQ (reference sequence). This CDR3 reads CASSSPEGVGYEQYF. CDR3 sequence (DNA): TGTGCCAGCAGCTCACCCGAGGGGGTCGGCTACGAGCAGTACTTC.

The rearrangement joins TRBV5-1 to TRBJ2-7; possible D gene TRBD2, 6 bases. Germline V CDR1 and CDR2: SGHRS, YFSETQ. The CDR3 covers 13 residues. Deletions cut 3 bases from V and 4 bases from J, with 11 bases between. The CDR3 spells CASSWDSGYEQYF. CDR3 bases: TGCGCCAGCAGCTGGGATAGCGGATACGAGCAGTACTTC.